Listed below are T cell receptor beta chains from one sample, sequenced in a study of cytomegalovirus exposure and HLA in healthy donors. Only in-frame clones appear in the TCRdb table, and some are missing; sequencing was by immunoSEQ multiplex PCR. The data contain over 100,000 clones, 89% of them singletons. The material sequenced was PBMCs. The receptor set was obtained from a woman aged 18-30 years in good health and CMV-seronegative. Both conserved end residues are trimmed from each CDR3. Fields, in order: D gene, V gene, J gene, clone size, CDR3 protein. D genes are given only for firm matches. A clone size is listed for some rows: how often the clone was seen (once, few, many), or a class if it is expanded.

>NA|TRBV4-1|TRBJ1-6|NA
ASSPPWGAYNSPLH
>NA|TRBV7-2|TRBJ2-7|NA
ASSLGAYEQY
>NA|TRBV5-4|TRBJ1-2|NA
ASSTYPPGSYGYT
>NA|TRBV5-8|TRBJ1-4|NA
ASSLLGATNEKLF
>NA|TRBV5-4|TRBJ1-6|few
ASSNYRDTNSPLH
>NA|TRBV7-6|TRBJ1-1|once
ATGVGTEAF
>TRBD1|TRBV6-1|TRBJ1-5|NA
ASRGQVEPQH
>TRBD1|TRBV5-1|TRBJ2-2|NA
ASSWDRGGSGELF
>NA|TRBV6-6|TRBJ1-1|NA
ASSYTSNTEAF
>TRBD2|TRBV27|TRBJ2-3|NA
ASSLSTSGGGTDTQY
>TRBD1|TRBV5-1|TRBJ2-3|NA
ASSLAGTASTDTQY
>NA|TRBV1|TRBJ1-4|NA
TSSQENEAGEKLF
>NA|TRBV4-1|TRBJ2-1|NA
ASSQEPRANEQF
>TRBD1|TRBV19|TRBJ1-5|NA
ASTLFRDRGQKPQH
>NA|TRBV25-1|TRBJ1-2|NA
ASSELGAIPNYGYT
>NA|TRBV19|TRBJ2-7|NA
ASSIDPGGYEQY
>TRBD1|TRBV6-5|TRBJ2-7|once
ASSWTPGQLYEQY
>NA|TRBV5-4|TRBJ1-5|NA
ASSLAGASQPQH
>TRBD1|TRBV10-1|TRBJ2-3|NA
ASRGQVSTDTQY
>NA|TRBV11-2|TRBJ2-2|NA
ASSLDQGTGELF
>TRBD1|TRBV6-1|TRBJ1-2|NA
ASSETGAGYT
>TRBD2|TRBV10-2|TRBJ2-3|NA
ASSDLAGGTDTQY